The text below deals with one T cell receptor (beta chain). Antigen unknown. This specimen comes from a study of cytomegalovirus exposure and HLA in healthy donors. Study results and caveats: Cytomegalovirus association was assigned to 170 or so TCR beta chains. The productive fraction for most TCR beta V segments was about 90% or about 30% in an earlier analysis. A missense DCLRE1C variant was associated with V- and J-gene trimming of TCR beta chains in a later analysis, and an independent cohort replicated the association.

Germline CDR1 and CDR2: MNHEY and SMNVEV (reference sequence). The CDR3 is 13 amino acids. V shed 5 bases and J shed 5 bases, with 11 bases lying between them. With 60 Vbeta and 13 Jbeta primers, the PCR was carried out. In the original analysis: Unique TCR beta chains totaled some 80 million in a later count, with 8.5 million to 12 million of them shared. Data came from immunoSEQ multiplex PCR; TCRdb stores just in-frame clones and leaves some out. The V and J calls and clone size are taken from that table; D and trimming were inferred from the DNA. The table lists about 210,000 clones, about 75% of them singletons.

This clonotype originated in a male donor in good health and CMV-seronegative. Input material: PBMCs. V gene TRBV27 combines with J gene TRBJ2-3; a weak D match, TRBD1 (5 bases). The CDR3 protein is CASSLKGIDTQYF. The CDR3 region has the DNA TGTGCCAGCAGTCTCAAGGGGATAGATACGCAGTATTTT.